The 14 T cell receptor beta chains below all came from one sample that was sequenced in a study of vaccination and CD4 T cells after COVID-19. Their target antigens are unknown. The treatment: roughly 10-day PBMC culture with coronavirus spike peptide pools or control peptides (ViraFEST assay). The study sequenced cultured CD4+ T cell DNA using the Oncomine TCR Beta short-read assay. MiXCR, applied by TCRdb to the PCR reads, yields one record per CDR3 protein. The sample lists roughly 12,000 distinct CDR3 sequences, around a third occurring once. The specimen was CD4+ T cells from blood, cultured in vitro, collected before SARS-CoV-2 vaccination. These receptor sequences come from a human donor who received a COVID-19 vaccine.

This clonotype showed up just once. The V call is TRBV24-1, the J call TRBJ2-1; 15 bases fit TRBD2. The CDR3 spans 17 residues. Germline values: CDR1 KGHDR, CDR2 SFDVKD. Trimming cost V 4 bases and J 9 bases; bases outside gene matches: 9. The CDR3 loop is CATSDFGLAGGRGEQFF. Written as DNA, the CDR3 is TGTGCCACCAGTGACTTCGGACTAGCGGGGGGGCGAGGTGAGCAGTTCTTC.

The chain employs TRBV23-1 and TRBJ2-2; possible D gene TRBD1, 5 bases. TRBV23-1 is assigned to the ORF class and has an uncertain function. This CDR3 has 17 residues. Trimming removed 6 bases from V and 0 bases from J, with 17 bases in between. The CDR3 loop reads CASSELGQGTNTGELFF. As DNA, the CDR3 is TGCGCCAGCAGCGAATTGGGGCAGGGTACGAACACCGGGGAGCTGTTTTTT.

The rearrangement links TRBV2 to TRBJ1-2; a weak D match, TRBD1 (6 bases). CDR3 length equals 15 residues. The germline V and J ends were trimmed by 7 bases and 2 bases, with 17 bases remaining between them. The germline V gene has CDR1 SNHLY and CDR2 FYNNEI. For the CDR3, the DNA is TGTGCCAGCACCACCGACACAGGGACCAACTATGGCTACACCTTC. Encoded protein: CASTTDTGTNYGYTF.

The chain recombines TRBV29-1 with TRBJ2-7; 7 nucleotides agree with TRBD1. The junction had 4 bases not matched to a gene; V was cut back by 5 bases and J by 0 bases. CDR1 is SQVTM, CDR2 ANQGSEA, per germline. CDR3 length equals 13 residues. The CDR3, as DNA: TGCAGCGTTACAGGGGTCCGCTCCTACGAGCAGTACTTC. This translates into CSVTGVRSYEQYF.

The rearrangement joins TRBV21-1 to TRBJ2-5. TRBV21-1 is annotated as a pseudogene. The CDR3 spans 15 residues. The CDR3 loop is CASSKAVVQEKTQYF. CDR3 nucleotide sequence: TGTGCCAGCAGCAAAGCGGTGGTCCAGGAGAAGACCCAGTACTTC.

This chain uses TRBV9 with TRBJ2-6; TRBD1 aligns across 7 bases. With V trimmed by 3 bases and J by 4 bases, 10 bases remained unmatched. There are 17 residues in the CDR3. Germline CDR1 SGDLS, CDR2 YYNGEE. The CDR3 loop reads CASSAQTGSEGANVLTF. CDR3 DNA sequence: TGTGCCAGCAGCGCGCAGACAGGGTCAGAAGGGGCCAACGTCCTGACTTTC.

This rearrangement joins TRBV24-1 to TRBJ2-5; 9 bases line up with TRBD1. The CDR3 length is 16 residues. Germline CDR1 is KGHDR and CDR2 is SFDVKD. V lost 3 bases, J lost 1 base, and 5 bases stayed unmatched. CDR3 DNA sequence: TGTGCCACCAGTGATGTGACAGGGGGGGTCCAAGAGACCCAGTACTTC. Protein sequence: CATSDVTGGVQETQYF.

The chain couples TRBV6-5 to TRBJ2-2; the match to TRBD2 covers 14 bases. The V gene end was trimmed by 2 bases and the J gene end by 3 bases; junction bases not matched to a gene: 8. CDR1 is MNHEY, CDR2 SVGAGI, per germline. The CDR3 has 19 amino acids. The CDR3 region is CASSYPRTSGGWDTGELFF. The CDR3 DNA reads as TGTGCCAGCAGTTACCCCAGGACTAGCGGGGGGTGGGACACCGGGGAGCTGTTTTTT.

The chain carries TRBV10-3 and TRBJ2-3; D perhaps matches TRBD2 (5 bases). The V and J ends lost 5 bases and 1 base respectively, with 16 bases between them. CDR1 and CDR2 from the germline V gene are ENHRY and SYGVKD. The CDR3 extends over 16 amino acids. This CDR3 is CAISTMNTGGTDTQYF. The CDR3 bases are TGTGCCATCAGTACAATGAACACCGGGGGCACAGATACGCAGTATTTT.

This clonotype has only a few counts. The chain combines TRBV20-1 with TRBJ1-2, with 8 bases aligning to TRBD1. The V gene's germline CDR1 is DFQATT and CDR2 SNEGSKA (reference sequence). The CDR3 runs to 14 residues. V dropped 1 base and J dropped 6; count of bases not matched to a gene: 7. For the CDR3, the DNA is TGCAGTGCTAGAGGGGGACAGGCGGGGGATGGCTACACCTTC. Its translation: CSARGGQAGDGYTF.

The rearrangement joins TRBV24-1 to TRBJ1-4, with D unresolved. V lost 6 bases and J 5 bases, leaving 9 bases between the germline ends. This CDR3 contains 13 residues. Germline loops: CDR1 KGHDR, CDR2 SFDVKD. The CDR3 nucleotides are TGTGCCACCAGTCGGACGGGGAATGAAAAACTGTTTTTT. Its translation: CATSRTGNEKLFF.

The genes are TRBV27 and TRBJ1-5; D gene ambiguous. Between the trimmed V and J ends, which lost 10 bases and 4 bases, there was a span of 14 bases. Germline V gene lookup returns CDR1 MNHEY and CDR2 SMNVEV (reference sequence). This CDR3 is 13 amino acids long. DNA for the CDR3: TGTGCCACCCGTTCTTTCCCAAATCAGCCCCAGCATTTT. Amino acids: CATRSFPNQPQHF.

The CDR3 region is CSARGTSEVSDTQYF. In DNA form, the CDR3 reads TGCAGTGCTAGAGGGACTAGCGAGGTTTCCGATACGCAGTATTTT. V gene TRBV20-1 combines with J gene TRBJ2-3; TRBD2 aligns across 9 bases. Germline-derived CDR1 and CDR2 are DFQATT and SNEGSKA (reference sequence). The CDR3 is made up of 15 amino acids. The trim removed 1 base at V and 6 bases at J, leaving 8 bases unmatched.

V is TRBV5-1 and J is TRBJ2-1; D is undetermined. The V end lost 0 bases, the J end lost 5 bases, and 9 bases lay between the germline ends. Germline assignment: CDR1 SGHRS and CDR2 YFSETQ. The CDR3 runs 14 residues. CDR3 residues: CASSLDVRNNEQFF. CDR3 coding DNA: TGCGCCAGCAGCTTGGACGTTAGAAACAATGAGCAGTTCTTC.